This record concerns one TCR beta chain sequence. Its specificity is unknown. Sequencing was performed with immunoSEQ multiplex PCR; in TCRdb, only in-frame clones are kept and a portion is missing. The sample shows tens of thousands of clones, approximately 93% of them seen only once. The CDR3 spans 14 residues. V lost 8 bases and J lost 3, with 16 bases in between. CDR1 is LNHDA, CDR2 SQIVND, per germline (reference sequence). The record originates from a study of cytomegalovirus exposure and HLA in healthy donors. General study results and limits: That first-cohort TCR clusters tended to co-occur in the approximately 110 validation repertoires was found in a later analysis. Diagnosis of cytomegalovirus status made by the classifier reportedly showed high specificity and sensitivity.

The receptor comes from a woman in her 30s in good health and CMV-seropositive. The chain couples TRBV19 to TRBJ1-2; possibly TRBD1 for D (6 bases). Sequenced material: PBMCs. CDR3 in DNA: TGTGCCAGTCGAGAACAGGGAAGAGACTATGGCTACACCTTC. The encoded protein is CASREQGRDYGYTF.